The 31 T cell receptor beta chains given below trace back to one sample, sequenced in a study of CD8 T cells in Susac syndrome. Reverse transcription of about 0.45 to 1 ug RNA was carried out with random hexamers. TCRdb processed the immunoSEQ multiplex PCR reads anew with MiXCR; each CDR3 protein has one entry. The table includes under 200,000 distinct CDR3 sequences, around 95% detected once. The sample consisted of CD4+ T cells from PBMCs. These receptors were obtained from a human donor with Susac syndrome.

The table lists this clonotype with a count of one. This chain connects TRBV12-3 or TRBV12-4 to TRBJ2-7; no definite D call. CDR3 length: 11 residues. V lost 3 bases and J 10 bases, leaving 10 bases between the germline ends. The CDR3 loop is CASSFGPKQYF. The CDR3 nucleotides read TGTGCCAGCAGTTTCGGGCCTAAACAGTACTTC.

The rearrangement joins TRBV18 to TRBJ1-6; D remains ambiguous. Germline V lookup: CDR1 KGHSH, CDR2 LQKENI. This CDR3 contains 15 residues. Trimming pared 1 base from V and 10 bases from J, leaving 14 bases between. The CDR3 DNA reads TGTGCCAGCTCACCACTGGAGGGTTGGGAGTCACCCCTCCACTTT. Translation gives CASSPLEGWESPLHF.

This chain connects TRBV15 to TRBJ2-1, with 8 bases fitting TRBD1. Losses at the gene ends were 3 bases for V and 5 bases for J; bases not matched to a gene: 12. Germline V gives CDR1 LNHNV, CDR2 YYDKDF (reference sequence). This CDR3 spans 17 amino acids. The CDR3 protein is CATSSRGQGGLNNEQFF. The CDR3 DNA is TGTGCCACCAGCAGTCGCGGACAGGGAGGTTTGAACAATGAGCAGTTCTTC.

The chain recombines TRBV29-1 with TRBJ2-7; D not certain. Trimming stripped 1 base from V and 2 bases from J, with 6 bases between. The CDR3 consists of 12 residues. CDR1 is SQVTM, CDR2 ANQGSEA, per germline. The DNA of the CDR3 is TGCAGCGTTGAAGCCTCAACCTACGAGCAGTACTTC. As protein: CSVEASTYEQYF.

J is TRBJ2-5 and V is TRBV7-2; D gene uncertain. V dropped 8 bases and J dropped 0 bases, with 10 bases sitting between them. The CDR3 extends over 13 amino acids. Germline CDR1 reads SGHTA; CDR2 reads FQGNSA. The CDR3 bases are TGTGCCAGCCAGGTGGCAAACCAAGAGACCCAGTACTTC. Residues: CASQVANQETQYF.

This chain joins TRBV9 and TRBJ2-1; 10 bases map to TRBD2. J was trimmed by 2 bases and V by 3 bases; bases with no gene match: 5. The CDR3 is 16 residues long. The germline gives CDR1 SGDLS, CDR2 YYNGEE. Written as DNA, the CDR3 is TGTGCCAGCAGCGGAGAGAGCGGGAGGGCCTACAATGAGCAGTTCTTC. Its protein is CASSGESGRAYNEQFF.

The V and J genes are TRBV12-3 or TRBV12-4 and TRBJ2-7; 11 bases are a match to TRBD2. The V and J ends lost 6 bases and 5 bases, in that order; junction bases with no gene match: 6. The CDR3 consists of 14 residues. CDR3 sequence reads: CASRLGLADHEQYF. CDR3 sequence (DNA): TGTGCCAGCAGACTGGGACTAGCGGACCACGAGCAGTACTTC.

The rearrangement uses TRBV9 and TRBJ2-2; possibly TRBD1 or TRBD2 for D (6 bases each). This CDR3 is 17 amino acids long. Germline V lookup: CDR1 SGDLS, CDR2 YYNGEE. The V end was cut by 4 bases, the J end by 0 bases, with 16 bases between. The CDR3 loop reads CASSLGGRTSNTGELFF. CDR3 coding DNA: TGTGCCAGCAGCCTAGGGGGGAGGACCTCGAACACCGGGGAGCTGTTTTTT.

This chain links TRBV5-1 with TRBJ2-1; D is uncertain. Trimming cost V 0 bases and J 8 bases, with 15 bases left between them. The CDR3 sequence is 15 residues long. Germline-derived CDR1 and CDR2 are SGHRS and YFSETQ. The CDR3 sequence is CASSLALRRGDEQFF. The CDR3 DNA is TGCGCCAGCAGCTTGGCCCTCAGGCGCGGCGATGAGCAGTTCTTC.

The rearrangement uses TRBV27 and TRBJ2-7; TRBD2 agrees at 13 bases. Germline trimming cut 4 bases from V and 7 bases from J; bases unmatched to any gene: 4. Germline V lookup: CDR1 MNHEY, CDR2 SMNVEV (reference sequence). This CDR3 contains 14 residues. This chain's CDR3 is CASSSRTSGGEQYF. CDR3 nucleotide sequence: TGTGCCAGCAGTTCCCGGACTAGCGGGGGAGAGCAGTACTTC.

V gene TRBV11-2 combines with J gene TRBJ2-5; weak D call: TRBD2 (6 bases). Looked up from germline, CDR1 is SGHAT and CDR2 is FQNNGV. V lost 1 base and J lost 5, with 14 bases in between. The CDR3 runs to 15 residues. CDR3 sequence: CASSLVGSGGETQYF. In DNA, the CDR3 is TGTGCCAGCAGCTTAGTCGGATCTGGGGGGGAGACCCAGTACTTC.

The chain joins TRBV5-5 to TRBJ2-7, with TRBD1 matching 10 bases. J was trimmed by 4 bases and V by 7 bases; bases with no gene match: 5. This CDR3 has 13 amino acids. Germline V lookup: CDR1 SGHKS, CDR2 YYEKEE (reference sequence). The CDR3 DNA follows: TGTGCCAGCTCTGGGACAGGGGATTACGAGCAGTACGTC. Its translation is CASSGTGDYEQYV.

This chain connects TRBV29-1 to TRBJ2-1; 8 positions agree with TRBD2. Germline loops: CDR1 SQVTM, CDR2 ANQGSEA. V shed 6 bases and J 4 bases; nucleotides not matched to a gene: 8. The CDR3 has 14 residues. The CDR3 nucleotides are TGCAGCGTCCGAGAGCGGGAGTCTTACAATGAGCAGTTCTTC. It is translated as CSVRERESYNEQFF.

J is TRBJ1-2 and V is TRBV28, with 9 bases fitting TRBD1. V gave up 4 bases and J gave up 7 bases; unmatched junction bases: 4. The CDR3 spans 13 residues. Germline CDR1 MDHEN, CDR2 SYDVKM. The chain's CDR3 is CASSSGTGTGYTF. CDR3 nucleotide sequence: TGTGCCAGCAGTTCCGGGACAGGGACTGGCTACACCTTC.

This clonotype occurred once. This chain uses TRBV6-1 with TRBJ2-5; D is unclear. From germline, CDR1 is MNHNS and CDR2 SASEGT. This CDR3 has 12 amino acids. V gave up 7 bases and J gave up 2 bases, with 8 bases separating them. CDR3 region: CASKVRQETQYF. CDR3 sequence (DNA): TGTGCCAGCAAGGTCAGACAAGAGACCCAGTACTTC.

J is TRBJ2-7 and V is TRBV5-6, with D hard to call. The CDR3 contains 13 residues. Trimming stripped 3 bases from V and 1 base from J, with 8 bases between. Germline V gene lookup returns CDR1 SGHDT and CDR2 YYEEEE. The CDR3 loop reads CASSSVSSYEQYF. CDR3 nucleotides: TGTGCCAGCAGCTCGGTTTCTTCCTACGAGCAGTACTTC.

The chain combines TRBV9 with TRBJ2-4; 7 nucleotides match TRBD1. The CDR3 loop spans 14 amino acids. Germline CDR1 SGDLS, CDR2 YYNGEE. The V and J ends lost 2 bases and 4 bases, in that order; junction bases with no gene match: 3. The CDR3 reads CASSVTGSKNIQYF. As DNA, the CDR3 is TGTGCCAGCAGCGTGACAGGGTCTAAAAACATTCAGTACTTC. The full variable domain, completed using reference TRBV9 and TRBJ2-4, is DSGVTQTPKHLITATGQRVTLRCSPRSGDLSVYWYQQSLDQGLQFLIQYYNGEERAKGNILERFSAQQFPDLHSELNLSSLELGDSALYFCASSVTGSKNIQYFGAGTRLSVL.

The V call is TRBV29-1, the J call TRBJ2-1, with 7 positions matching TRBD2. The V segment lost 4 bases and the J segment 6 bases; nucleotides outside the gene matches: 12. Germline V gene lookup returns CDR1 SQVTM and CDR2 ANQGSEA. CDR3 size: 15 residues. The CDR3 sequence: CSVGITGGRVNEQFF. For the CDR3, the DNA is TGCAGCGTTGGAATCACGGGGGGAAGGGTCAATGAGCAGTTCTTC.

The chain's CDR3 is CSVDPGNYGYTF. CDR3 nucleotides: TGCAGCGTTGATCCAGGAAACTATGGCTACACCTTC. V and J are TRBV29-1 and TRBJ1-2; D is unresolved. V was cut by 3 bases and J by 2 bases, with 7 bases left in between. CDR3 size: 12 residues. Germline V gene sequence: CDR1 SQVTM, CDR2 ANQGSEA.

The rearrangement links TRBV7-3 to TRBJ1-5; D is uncertain. The CDR3 has 13 amino acids. Germline V gives CDR1 SGHTA, CDR2 FQGTGA. V dropped 6 bases and J dropped 9 bases, with 15 bases sitting between them. The CDR3 DNA follows: TGTGCCAGCAGTCCCGGGCCCAAGGCGCCCCAGCATTTT. Its translation is CASSPGPKAPQHF. The whole variable domain, remainder taken from reference TRBV7-3 and TRBJ1-5, is GAGVSQTPSNKVTEKGKYVELRCDPISGHTALYWYRQSLGQGPEFLIYFQGTGAADDSGLPNDRFFAVRPEGSVSTLKIQRTERGDSAVYLCASSPGPKAPQHFGDGTRLSIL.

The rearrangement links TRBV4-3 to TRBJ1-1; tentative D call: TRBD1 (6 bases). Trimming cost V 8 bases and J 5 bases, with 21 bases left between them. This CDR3 has 15 residues. Germline lookup yields CDR1 LGHNA and CDR2 YSLEER. As DNA, the CDR3 is TGCGCCAGCGGTCTAGACTTACAGGGAGGGACTGAAGCTTTCTTT. Translation: CASGLDLQGGTEAFF.

The genes are TRBV4-3 and TRBJ1-3; 7 nucleotides agree with TRBD1. The CDR3 length is 18 residues. V trimming: 3 bases; J trimming: 0 bases; junction bases outside the gene matches: 11. Germline-derived CDR1 and CDR2 are LGHNA and YSLEER. DNA of the CDR3: TGCGCCAGCAGCCACCTCCGAGGACAGGCCATCTCTGGAAACACCATATATTTT. Its translation: CASSHLRGQAISGNTIYF.

V gene TRBV7-3 combines with J gene TRBJ1-1; D is uncertain. V dropped 5 bases and J dropped 3 bases, with 10 bases sitting between them. This CDR3 comprises 13 residues. CDR1 is SGHTA, CDR2 FQGTGA, per germline. CDR3 DNA: TGTGCCAGCAGCCCAACAAGGGACACTGAAGCTTTCTTT. This gives the protein CASSPTRDTEAFF.

The chain uses TRBV12-3 or TRBV12-4 and TRBJ2-3; possible D gene TRBD2, 5 bases. The CDR3 has 15 amino acids. The V gene lost 4 bases and the J gene lost 2 bases, with 13 bases spanning the gap. CDR3 DNA: TGTGCCAGCAGTTCTAGGCGGGCGCTCACAGATACGCAGTATTTT. Its protein is CASSSRRALTDTQYF.

This clonotype was seen just once. The rearrangement uses TRBV24-1 and TRBJ1-1, with D unclear. From germline, CDR1 is KGHDR and CDR2 SFDVKD. V lost 3 bases and J 7 bases, leaving 11 bases between the germline ends. The CDR3 sequence is 13 residues long. CDR3: CATSDPALGEAFF. DNA of the CDR3: TGTGCCACCAGTGATCCGGCTCTCGGTGAAGCTTTCTTT.

In DNA form, the CDR3 reads TGCAGCGTTGAGGGCTCTCCTTCCTACAATGAGCAGTTCTTC. Translated, it gives CSVEGSPSYNEQFF. The chain uses TRBV29-1 and TRBJ2-1; D unresolved. Trimming left V 3 bases short and J 1 base short, with 10 bases between. The CDR3 totals 14 residues. The germline V gene encodes CDR1 SQVTM and CDR2 ANQGSEA.

V is TRBV7-9 and J is TRBJ2-7, with D perhaps being TRBD1 or TRBD2 (6 bases each). The V and J ends lost 4 bases and 10 bases respectively, with 14 bases between them. Germline V gives CDR1 SEHNR, CDR2 FQNEAQ (reference sequence). The CDR3 contains 12 residues. CDR3 sequence reads: CASSSNGGPQYV. CDR3 sequence (DNA): TGTGCCAGCAGCTCCAACGGGGGCCCTCAGTACGTC.

V is TRBV20-1 and J is TRBJ1-2, with 8 positions matching TRBD1. Germline loops: CDR1 DFQATT, CDR2 SNEGSKA (reference sequence). Trimming removed 4 bases from V and 7 bases from J; junction bases left unmatched: 5. CDR3 size: 12 residues. CDR3 residues: CSATDRGSGYTF. The CDR3 bases are TGCAGTGCTACAGACAGGGGCAGTGGCTACACCTTC.

V usage is TRBV20-1 and J usage is TRBJ2-1; TRBD2 agrees at 8 bases. The length of the CDR3 is 14 residues. Germline V gene data show CDR1 as DFQATT and CDR2 as SNEGSKA (reference sequence). V lost 6 bases to trimming and J lost 1 base; unmatched junction nucleotides: 5. The CDR3 sequence is CSAKLAVSYNEQFF. In DNA form, the CDR3 reads TGCAGTGCGAAACTAGCGGTTTCCTACAATGAGCAGTTCTTC.

The chain recombines TRBV29-1 with TRBJ1-2; 8 bases match TRBD1. After removal of 4 bases from V and 6 bases from J, the junction contained 13 bases not matched to a gene. Looked up from germline, CDR1 is SQVTM and CDR2 is ANQGSEA. This CDR3 has 15 amino acids. The DNA for the CDR3 is TGCAGCGTTGGTCCAAGGACAGGGAAACCTGATGGCTACACCTTC. Translation: CSVGPRTGKPDGYTF.

The rearrangement joins TRBV19 to TRBJ1-6; 8 bases map to TRBD1. This CDR3 is built from 15 residues. Germline V gene sequence: CDR1 LNHDA, CDR2 SQIVND (reference sequence). Unmatched junction bases numbered 8, after V lost 3 bases and J lost 10 bases. This chain's CDR3 is CASSISGQVESPLHF. The CDR3 DNA is TGTGCCAGTAGTATCTCGGGACAGGTCGAATCACCCCTCCACTTT.